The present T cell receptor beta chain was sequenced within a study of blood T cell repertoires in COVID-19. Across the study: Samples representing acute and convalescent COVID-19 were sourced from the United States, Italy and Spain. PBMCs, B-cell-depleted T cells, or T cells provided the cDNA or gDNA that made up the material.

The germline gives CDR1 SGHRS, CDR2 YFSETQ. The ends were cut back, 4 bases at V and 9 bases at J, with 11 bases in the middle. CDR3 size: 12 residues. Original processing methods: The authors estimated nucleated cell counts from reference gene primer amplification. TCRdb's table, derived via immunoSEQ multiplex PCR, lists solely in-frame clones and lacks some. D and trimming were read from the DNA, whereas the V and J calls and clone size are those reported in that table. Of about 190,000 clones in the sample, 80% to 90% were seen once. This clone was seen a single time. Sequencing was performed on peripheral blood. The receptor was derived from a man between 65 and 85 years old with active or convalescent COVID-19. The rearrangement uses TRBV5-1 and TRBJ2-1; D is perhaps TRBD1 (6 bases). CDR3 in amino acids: CASSPTGTEQFF. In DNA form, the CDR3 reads TGCGCCAGCAGCCCAACAGGGACTGAGCAGTTCTTC.